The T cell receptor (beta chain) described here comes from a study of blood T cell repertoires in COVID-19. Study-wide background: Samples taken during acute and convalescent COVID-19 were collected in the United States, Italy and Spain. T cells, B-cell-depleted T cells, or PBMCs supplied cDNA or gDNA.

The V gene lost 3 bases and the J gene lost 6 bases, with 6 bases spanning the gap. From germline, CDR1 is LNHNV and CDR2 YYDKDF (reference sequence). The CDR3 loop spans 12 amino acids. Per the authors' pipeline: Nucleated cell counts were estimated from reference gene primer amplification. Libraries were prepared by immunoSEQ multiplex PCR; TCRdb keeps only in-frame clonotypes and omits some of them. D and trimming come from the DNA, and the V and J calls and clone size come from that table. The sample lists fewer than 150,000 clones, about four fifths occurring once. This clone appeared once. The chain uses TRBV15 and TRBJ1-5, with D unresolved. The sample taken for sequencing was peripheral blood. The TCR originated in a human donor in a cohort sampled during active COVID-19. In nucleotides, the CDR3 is TGTGCCACCAGCAGTATATCTCAGCCCCAGCATTTT. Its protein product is CATSSISQPQHF.